This is a list of T cell receptor beta chains from one sample in a study of blood T cells in healthy people across ages. In TCRdb, the 5' RACE reads were re-called with MiXCR into one record per CDR3 protein. The table has 1.5 million to 2 million distinct CDR3 sequences, approximately 28% seen once. The specimen was blood. Every receptor here comes from a woman in her twenties or thirties in good health. CDR3s include the opening cysteine and the closing phenylalanine or tryptophan. D genes are given only for firm matches. A row's size may be missing; if present it is once, few, many or a size class.

>TRBV3-1|.|TRBJ2-7|.
TGTGCCAGCAGCCTTCAGGACGGACCGAGGGAGCAGTACTTC
CASSLQDGPREQYF
>TRBV2|.|TRBJ2-6|few
TGTGCCAGGGGCCCAGCTGGGGCCAACGTCCTGACTTTC
CARGPAGANVLTF
>TRBV20-1|.|TRBJ1-5|.
TGCAGTGCTAGGAAGAGGCAGGAGAGTTACAATCAGCCCCAGCATTTT
CSARKRQESYNQPQHF
>TRBV20-1|.|TRBJ2-7|many
TGCAGTGCTAGGGGGGGAACCTACGAGCAGTACTTC
CSARGGTYEQYF
>TRBV27|TRBD2|TRBJ2-3|few
TGTGCCAGCAGTACCGGACTAGCGACAGATACGCAGTATTTT
CASSTGLATDTQYF
>TRBV14|.|TRBJ2-1|few
TGTGCCAGCAGCCACGGAAAGGAGCAGTTCTTC
CASSHGKEQFF
>TRBV4-3|.|TRBJ2-1|few
TGCGCCAGCAGCCCCGAATCTAGATCCAATGAGCAGTTCTTC
CASSPESRSNEQFF
>TRBV21-1|.|TRBJ2-1|few
TGTGCCAGCAGAGCCAATGGTGAAACAGCAGCAACCCACAATGAGCAGTTCTTC
CASRANGETAATHNEQFF
>TRBV14|.|TRBJ1-2|few
TGTGCCAGCAGCCAACAAATTAACTATGGCTACACCTTC
CASSQQINYGYTF
>TRBV20-1|TRBD2|TRBJ2-1|few
TGCAGTGCTAGCCCTAGCGGGACTACCCTCTACAATGAGCAGTTCTTC
CSASPSGTTLYNEQFF
>TRBV5-1|.|TRBJ1-5|many
TGCGCCAGCAGCTTGGGCAAGGGCCCTAATCAGCCCCAGCATTTT
CASSLGKGPNQPQHF
>TRBV4-1|TRBD1|TRBJ2-7|.
TGCGCCAGCAGCCAAGGAATGACAGGGCCCAACGAGCAGTACTTC
CASSQGMTGPNEQYF
>TRBV20-1|TRBD2|TRBJ2-1|once
TGCAGTGCCCCGTCGACTAGCGGGAGTCGAAATGAGCAGTTCTTC
CSAPSTSGSRNEQFF
>TRBV12-3/TRBV12-4|TRBD2|TRBJ2-1|few
TGTGCCAGCAGTTTACTAGCGGGAGGGTGCAATGAGCAGTTCTTC
CASSLLAGGCNEQFF
>TRBV3-1|.|TRBJ2-5|.
TGTGCCAGCAGCCAGGCTGGGGACTTGGGCCAGTACTTC
CASSQAGDLGQYF
>TRBV20-1|.|TRBJ1-5|.
TGCAGTGCTCAGAGGGGTGGCAATCAGCCCCAGCATTTT
CSAQRGGNQPQHF
>TRBV27|TRBD2|TRBJ2-7|.
TGTGCCAGCAGACGAACTAGCGATCCTACCTACGAGCAGTACTTC
CASRRTSDPTYEQYF
>TRBV7-9|.|TRBJ2-7|few
TGTGCCAGCAGCTTAGGGTTCTGGGGAGAGCAGTACTTC
CASSLGFWGEQYF
>TRBV27|.|TRBJ2-1|few
TGTGCCAGCAGTATGACTAGTTTTGAGCAGTTCTTC
CASSMTSFEQFF
>TRBV7-9|TRBD1|TRBJ2-4|few
TGTGCCAGCAGTTCCCAGGGGGAGTGGGACATTCAGTACTTC
CASSSQGEWDIQYF
>TRBV27|.|TRBJ1-4|.
TGTGCCAGCAGAGGGTCCAGGATTAATGAAAAACTGTTTTTT
CASRGSRINEKLFF
>TRBV12-3/TRBV12-4|TRBD2|TRBJ2-1|few
TGTGCCAGCAGTACGCTGGGACTAGCGGGCAATGAGCAGTTCTTC
CASSTLGLAGNEQFF
>TRBV28|.|TRBJ1-1|.
TGTGCCAGCAGCGCACCCGGGTCGTCCTGGGGCACTGAAGCTTTCTTT
CASSAPGSSWGTEAFF
>TRBV2|.|TRBJ2-7|.
TGTGCCAGCAGTTTCAGTCGGTCCCGCGAGCAGTACTTC
CASSFSRSREQYF
>TRBV6-6|.|TRBJ2-3|few
TGTGCCAGCTGGATGGATAACACAGATACGCAGTATTTT
CASWMDNTDTQYF
>TRBV18|.|TRBJ2-7|few
TGTGCCAGCTCACCAGTTCTGGGAAACTCCTACGAGCAGTACTTC
CASSPVLGNSYEQYF
>TRBV20-1|.|TRBJ1-5|few
TGCAGTGCGAGTTCCGGGGATCGTCAGCCCCAGCATTTT
CSASSGDRQPQHF
>TRBV20-1|.|TRBJ1-1|few
TGCAGTGCTAGTGAGGGTAACACTGAAGCCTTCTTT
CSASEGNTEAFF
>TRBV20-1|.|TRBJ2-7|.
TGCAGTGCTAGAGATTCGAGGGGGGCAGAATACGAGCAGTACTTC
CSARDSRGAEYEQYF
>TRBV15|.|TRBJ2-7|many
TGTGCCACCAGCAGAGATCAGGGGCCAACATCCTACGAGCAGTACTTC
CATSRDQGPTSYEQYF
>TRBV3-1|.|TRBJ2-1|few
TGTGCCAGCAGCCAAGATCTCGGCGGCAACCGGGAGCAGTTCTTC
CASSQDLGGNREQFF
>TRBV19|.|TRBJ1-2|.
TGTGCCAGTAATGAAGGGTCGATTCCTAACTATGGCTACACCTTC
CASNEGSIPNYGYTF
>TRBV29-1|.|TRBJ1-6|.
TGCAGCCCCGTTGAGAGCTACTATAATCCACCCCTCCACTTT
CSPVESYYNPPLHF
>TRBV5-1|.|TRBJ2-3|many
TGCGCCAGCAGCTTGGACGTTTTAGGGACCGGGCGAAATACGCAGTATTTT
CASSLDVLGTGRNTQYF
>TRBV6-6|.|TRBJ1-4|.
TGTGCCAGCAGTTACGGGGGGGCGGCCAGGCCCAATGAAAAACTGTTTTTT
CASSYGGAARPNEKLFF